Only a few counts were recorded for the clone carrying this T cell receptor (beta chain). Isolated RNA was reverse transcribed into cDNA used as the sequencing template. Data came from immunoSEQ multiplex PCR; TCRdb stores just in-frame clones and leaves some out. Among 200,000 to 250,000 clones listed, 50% to 60% were seen once. This specimen belongs to a study of CD8+ T cells in alopecia areata. The sample here was CD4+ T cells sorted from blood, taken at week 0. The receptor was derived from a human donor with alopecia areata.

Here the CDR3 DNA reads TGTGCCAGCAGTGAAGAATGGGGTATTGACAATCAGCCCCAGCATTTT. Amino acids: CASSEEWGIDNQPQHF. The chain uses TRBV2 and TRBJ1-5; no firm D call. Germline V CDR1 and CDR2: SNHLY, FYNNEI. Trimming left V 1 base short and J 3 bases short, with 13 bases between. The CDR3 runs 16 residues.